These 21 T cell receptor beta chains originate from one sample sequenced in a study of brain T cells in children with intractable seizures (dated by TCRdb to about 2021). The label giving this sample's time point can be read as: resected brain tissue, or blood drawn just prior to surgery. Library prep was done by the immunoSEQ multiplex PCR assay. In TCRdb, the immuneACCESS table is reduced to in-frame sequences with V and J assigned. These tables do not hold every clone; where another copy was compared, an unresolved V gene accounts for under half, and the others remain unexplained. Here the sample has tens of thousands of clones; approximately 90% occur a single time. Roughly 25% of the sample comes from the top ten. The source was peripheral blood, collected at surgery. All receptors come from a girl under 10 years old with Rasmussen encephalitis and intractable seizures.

The CDR3 here is CASSSAGETDTQYF. CDR3 sequence (DNA): TGTGCCAGTAGTAGCGCGGGAGAGACAGATACGCAGTATTTT. This sequence joins TRBV19 and TRBJ2-3; 7 bases are shared with TRBD2. Per the germline V gene, CDR1 is LNHDA and CDR2 is SQIVND (reference sequence). V shed 4 bases and J 3 bases; nucleotides not matched to a gene: 4. This CDR3 region has 14 residues.

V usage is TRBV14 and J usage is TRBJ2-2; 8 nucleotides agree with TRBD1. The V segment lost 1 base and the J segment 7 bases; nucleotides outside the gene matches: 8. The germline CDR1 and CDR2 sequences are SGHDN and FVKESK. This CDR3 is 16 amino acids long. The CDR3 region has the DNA TGTGCCAGCAGCCAAGTGTCAGGGGGCAATATCGGGGAGCTGTTTTTT. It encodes CASSQVSGGNIGELFF.

CDR3 loop: CASGPTLGLVGETQYF. CDR3 in DNA: TGTGCTAGTGGTCCGACCCTGGGACTAGTGGGAGAGACCCAGTACTTC. The chain joins TRBV12-5 to TRBJ2-5, with 8 nucleotides matching TRBD2. This CDR3 has 16 amino acids. Germline CDR1 reads LGHNT; CDR2 reads FRNRAP. Unmatched junction bases numbered 12, after V lost 5 bases and J lost 4 bases.

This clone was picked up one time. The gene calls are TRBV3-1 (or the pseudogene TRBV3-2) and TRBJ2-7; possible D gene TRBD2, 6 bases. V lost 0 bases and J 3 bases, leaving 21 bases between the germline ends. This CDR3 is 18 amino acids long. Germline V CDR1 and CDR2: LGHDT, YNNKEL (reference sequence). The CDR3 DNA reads TGTGCCAGCAGCCAAGAATCCTCCGGGACTTCTCTCCTCTACGAGCAGTACTTC. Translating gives CASSQESSGTSLLYEQYF.

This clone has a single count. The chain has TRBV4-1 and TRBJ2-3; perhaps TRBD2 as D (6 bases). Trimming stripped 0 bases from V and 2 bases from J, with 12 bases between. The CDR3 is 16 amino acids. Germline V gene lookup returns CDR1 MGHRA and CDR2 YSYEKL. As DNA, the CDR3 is TGCGCCAGCAGCCAAGAGGGAGCGGGCTACACAGATACGCAGTATTTT. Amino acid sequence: CASSQEGAGYTDTQYF.

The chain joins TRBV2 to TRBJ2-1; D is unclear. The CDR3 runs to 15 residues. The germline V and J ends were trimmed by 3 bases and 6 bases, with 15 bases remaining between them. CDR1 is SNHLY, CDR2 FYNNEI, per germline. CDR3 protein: CASSDNGVSINEQFF. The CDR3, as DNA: TGTGCCAGCAGTGATAATGGGGTTTCTATCAATGAGCAGTTCTTC.

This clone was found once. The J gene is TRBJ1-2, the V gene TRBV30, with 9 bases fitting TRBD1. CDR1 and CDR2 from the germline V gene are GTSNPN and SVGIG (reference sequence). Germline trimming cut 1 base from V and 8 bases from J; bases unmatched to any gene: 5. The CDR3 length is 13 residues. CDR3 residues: CAWSGGTGNGYTF. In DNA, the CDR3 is TGTGCCTGGAGTGGAGGGACAGGGAACGGCTACACCTTC.

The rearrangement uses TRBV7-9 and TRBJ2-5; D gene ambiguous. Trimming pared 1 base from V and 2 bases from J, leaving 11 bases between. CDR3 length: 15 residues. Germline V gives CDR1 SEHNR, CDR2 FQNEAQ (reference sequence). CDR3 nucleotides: TGTGCCAGCAGCTTAGAAGCCAGGCCTCAAGAGACCCAGTACTTC. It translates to CASSLEARPQETQYF.

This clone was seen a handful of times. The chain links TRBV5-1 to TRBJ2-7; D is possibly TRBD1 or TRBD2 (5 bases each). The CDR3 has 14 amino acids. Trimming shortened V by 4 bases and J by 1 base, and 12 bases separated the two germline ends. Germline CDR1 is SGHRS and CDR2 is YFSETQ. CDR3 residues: CASSPGTESYEQYF. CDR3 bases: TGCGCCAGCAGCCCTGGGACGGAATCCTACGAGCAGTACTTC.

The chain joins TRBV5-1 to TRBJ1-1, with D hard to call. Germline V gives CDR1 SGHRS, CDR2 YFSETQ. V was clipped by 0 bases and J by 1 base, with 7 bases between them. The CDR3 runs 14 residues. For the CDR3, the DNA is TGCGCCAGCAGCTTGGCCCCCCCGAACACTGAAGCTTTCTTT. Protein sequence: CASSLAPPNTEAFF.

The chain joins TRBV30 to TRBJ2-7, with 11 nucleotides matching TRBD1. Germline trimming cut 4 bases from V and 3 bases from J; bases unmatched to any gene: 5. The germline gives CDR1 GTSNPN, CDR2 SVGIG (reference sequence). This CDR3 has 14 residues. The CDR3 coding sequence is TGTGCCTGGATGGGGACAGGGGGGAACTACGAGCAGTACTTC. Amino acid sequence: CAWMGTGGNYEQYF.

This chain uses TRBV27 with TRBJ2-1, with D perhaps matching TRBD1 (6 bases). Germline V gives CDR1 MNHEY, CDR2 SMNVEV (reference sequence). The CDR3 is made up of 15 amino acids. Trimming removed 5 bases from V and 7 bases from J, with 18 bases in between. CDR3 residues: CASSSRGPNSNEQFF. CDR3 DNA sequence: TGTGCCAGCAGTAGCAGGGGTCCGAATTCTAATGAGCAGTTCTTC.

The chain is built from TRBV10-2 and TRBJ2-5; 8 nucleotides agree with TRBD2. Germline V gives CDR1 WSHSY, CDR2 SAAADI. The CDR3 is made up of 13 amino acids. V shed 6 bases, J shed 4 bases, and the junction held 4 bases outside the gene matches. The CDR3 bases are TGCGCCAGCAGGGCCGGGACTAGAGAGACCCAGTACTTC. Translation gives CASRAGTRETQYF.

CDR3 protein: CASSPDGTNYGYTF. CDR3 nucleotides: TGTGCCAGCAGTCCCGACGGCACTAACTATGGCTACACCTTC. The chain combines TRBV27 with TRBJ1-2; no reliable D call. The CDR3 consists of 14 residues. V was pared by 5 bases and J by 0 bases, with 10 bases between. The germline gives CDR1 MNHEY, CDR2 SMNVEV (reference sequence).

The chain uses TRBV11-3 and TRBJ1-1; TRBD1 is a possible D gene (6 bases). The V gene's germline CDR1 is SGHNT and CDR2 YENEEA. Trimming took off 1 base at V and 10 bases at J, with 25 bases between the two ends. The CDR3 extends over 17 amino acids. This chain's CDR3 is CASSLGLTGMVGERAFF. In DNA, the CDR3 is TGTGCCAGCAGCTTAGGCCTAACAGGGATGGTGGGAGAACGAGCTTTCTTT.

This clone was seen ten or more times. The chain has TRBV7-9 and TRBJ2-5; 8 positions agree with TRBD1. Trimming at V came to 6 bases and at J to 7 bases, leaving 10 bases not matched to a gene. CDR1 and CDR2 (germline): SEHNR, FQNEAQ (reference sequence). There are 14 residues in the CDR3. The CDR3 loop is CASRPRGQDGTQYF. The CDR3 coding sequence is TGTGCCAGCAGGCCCAGGGGGCAGGACGGGACCCAGTACTTC. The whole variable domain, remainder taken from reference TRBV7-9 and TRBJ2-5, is DTGVSQNPRHKITKRGQNVTFRCDPISEHNRLYWYRQTLGQGPEFLTYFQNEAQLEKSRLLSDRFSAERPKGSFSTLEIQRTEQGDSAMYLCASRPRGQDGTQYFGPGTRLLVL.

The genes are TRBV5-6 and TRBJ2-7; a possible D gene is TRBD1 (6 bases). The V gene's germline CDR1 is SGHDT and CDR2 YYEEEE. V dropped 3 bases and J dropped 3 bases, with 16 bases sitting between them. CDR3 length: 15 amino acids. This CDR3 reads CASSSTRDTFYEQYF. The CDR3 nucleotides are TGTGCCAGCAGCTCCACCCGGGACACCTTCTACGAGCAGTACTTC.

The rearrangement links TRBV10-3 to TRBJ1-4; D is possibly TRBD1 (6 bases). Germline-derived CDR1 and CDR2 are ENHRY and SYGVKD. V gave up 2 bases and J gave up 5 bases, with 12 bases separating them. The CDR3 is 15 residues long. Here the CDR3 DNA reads TGTGCCATCAGTGAGCGGGGGGGCCAAAATGAAAAACTGTTTTTT. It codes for CAISERGGQNEKLFF.

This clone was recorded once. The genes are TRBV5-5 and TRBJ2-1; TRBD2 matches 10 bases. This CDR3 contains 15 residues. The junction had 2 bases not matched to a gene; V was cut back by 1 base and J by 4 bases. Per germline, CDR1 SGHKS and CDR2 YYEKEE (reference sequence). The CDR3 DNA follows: TGTGCCAGCAGCTTGATAGCGGGGGGATACAATGAGCAGTTCTTC. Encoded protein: CASSLIAGGYNEQFF.

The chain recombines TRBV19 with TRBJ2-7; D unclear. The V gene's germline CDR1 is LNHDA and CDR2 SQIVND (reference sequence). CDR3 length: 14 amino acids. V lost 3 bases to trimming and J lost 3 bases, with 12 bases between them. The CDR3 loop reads CASSMPSVGYEQYF. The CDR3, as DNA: TGTGCCAGTAGTATGCCCAGCGTGGGCTACGAGCAGTACTTC.

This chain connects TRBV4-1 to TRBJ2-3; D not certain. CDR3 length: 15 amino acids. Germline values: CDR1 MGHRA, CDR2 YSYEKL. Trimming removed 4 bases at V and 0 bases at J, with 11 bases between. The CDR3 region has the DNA TGCGCCAGCAGCCGGGGTTTTCCTAGCACAGATACGCAGTATTTT. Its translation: CASSRGFPSTDTQYF.